The T cell receptor beta chain described here comes from a study of sequential checkpoint blockade in melanoma. Study in general: TCRbeta immunosequencing was performed on DNA from 91 pretreatment melanoma tumor samples.

The CDR3 sequence is 16 residues long. CDR1 and CDR2 (germline): MDHEN, SYDVKM. The V segment lost 6 bases and the J segment 0 bases; nucleotides outside the gene matches: 7. Sequenced by immunoSEQ multiplex PCR; TCRdb stores in-frame clones only, minus some. The sample holds roughly 3,000 clones, over 15% seen once. The sample's treatment: randomized to nivolumab then ipilimumab (arm A) or the reverse (arm B). This receptor was identified in a human donor with melanoma. This chain joins TRBV28 and TRBJ1-5; 8 positions agree with TRBD1. The sample here was tumor tissue (inferred from file names), taken from a patient given nivolumab and ipilimumab in sequence. The CDR3 sequence: CASSYRGIYSNQPQHF. The CDR3 nucleotides are TGTGCCAGCAGCTACAGGGGGATCTATAGCAATCAGCCCCAGCATTTT.